A selection of T cell receptor beta chains follows, all from one sample in a study of cytomegalovirus exposure and HLA in healthy donors. Here immunoSEQ multiplex PCR was the method, and the copy in TCRdb shows in-frame clones only, minus some. The sample carries about 43,000 clones, about 90% recorded once. Sequenced input: PBMCs. The receptors originated from a man aged 18 to 30 in good health and CMV-seronegative. Each CDR3 is given with its conserved first and last residue. The order of the fields is V gene, clone size, D gene, J gene, CDR3 DNA, CDR3 protein. D genes are given only for firm matches. Clone size is shown for a subset of rows, as once, few, many or a class of expanded clone.

v_gene: TRBV9; abundance: .; d_gene: .; j_gene: TRBJ1-1; CDR3nt: TGTGCCAGCAGCCCACGGGGGGTGTTCACTGAAGCTTTCTTT; CDR3aa: CASSPRGVFTEAFF
v_gene: TRBV5-1; abundance: .; d_gene: TRBD1; j_gene: TRBJ2-5; CDR3nt: TGCGCCAGCAGCTTGGCCGGGACAGGGGTCAGAGAGACCCAGTACTTC; CDR3aa: CASSLAGTGVRETQYF
v_gene: TRBV9; abundance: .; d_gene: .; j_gene: TRBJ2-1; CDR3nt: TGTGCCAGCAGCGTAGGCGTAGGGGAGGCTGAGCAGTTCTTC; CDR3aa: CASSVGVGEAEQFF
v_gene: TRBV11-2; abundance: .; d_gene: TRBD2; j_gene: TRBJ2-1; CDR3nt: TGTGCCAGCAGGGAACGACTAGCGGACAATGAGCAGTTCTTC; CDR3aa: CASRERLADNEQFF
v_gene: TRBV29-1; abundance: once; d_gene: .; j_gene: TRBJ2-7; CDR3nt: TGCAGCGTTGATGGTGTCAGGGGAGACGAGCAGTACTTC; CDR3aa: CSVDGVRGDEQYF
v_gene: TRBV7-2; abundance: .; d_gene: .; j_gene: TRBJ1-1; CDR3nt: TGTGCCAGCAGCTTATTTGCACAGGGAGGGACTGAAGCTTTCTTT; CDR3aa: CASSLFAQGGTEAFF
v_gene: TRBV21-1; abundance: .; d_gene: .; j_gene: TRBJ1-5; CDR3nt: TGTGCCAGCAGCAAAGTTCTGACTGATAACAATCAGCCCCAGCATTTT; CDR3aa: CASSKVLTDNNQPQHF
v_gene: TRBV7-2; abundance: .; d_gene: TRBD2; j_gene: TRBJ2-1; CDR3nt: TGTGCCAGCAGGACAGCGGGAGGAGATTTTTACAATGAGCAGTTCTTC; CDR3aa: CASRTAGGDFYNEQFF
v_gene: TRBV7-2; abundance: .; d_gene: .; j_gene: TRBJ2-5; CDR3nt: TGTGCCAGCAGCTTAGGGGGGGGCTACCAAGAGACCCAGTACTTC; CDR3aa: CASSLGGGYQETQYF
v_gene: TRBV29-1; abundance: once; d_gene: TRBD1; j_gene: TRBJ1-1; CDR3nt: TGCAGCGTTGAGCGGACAGGGAGCACTGAAGCTTTCTTT; CDR3aa: CSVERTGSTEAFF
v_gene: TRBV5-1; abundance: .; d_gene: TRBD2; j_gene: TRBJ2-7; CDR3nt: TGCGCCAGCAGCAGACTAGCGGGAGGGTCCATCGAGCAGTACTTC; CDR3aa: CASSRLAGGSIEQYF
v_gene: TRBV18; abundance: .; d_gene: .; j_gene: TRBJ1-4; CDR3nt: TGTGCCAGCTCACGAACAGGGAATGAAAAACTGTTTTTT; CDR3aa: CASSRTGNEKLFF
v_gene: TRBV9; abundance: .; d_gene: .; j_gene: TRBJ2-2; CDR3nt: TGTGCCAGCAGCCCGCGGCAGGGAGGACCCACCGGGGAGCTGTTTTTT; CDR3aa: CASSPRQGGPTGELFF
v_gene: TRBV19; abundance: .; d_gene: .; j_gene: TRBJ2-2; CDR3nt: TGTGCCAGTAGTTCCCAGGGGGGGAACACCGGGGAGCTGTTTTTT; CDR3aa: CASSSQGGNTGELFF
v_gene: TRBV10-3; abundance: .; d_gene: TRBD2; j_gene: TRBJ2-5; CDR3nt: TGTGCCATCATGGCGGGGGGGCCGCAAGAGACCCAGTACTTC; CDR3aa: CAIMAGGPQETQYF
v_gene: TRBV18; abundance: .; d_gene: .; j_gene: TRBJ2-7; CDR3nt: TGTGCCAGCTCACCTTTCACAGGGAGTTCCAACTACGAGCAGTACTTC; CDR3aa: CASSPFTGSSNYEQYF
v_gene: TRBV18; abundance: .; d_gene: .; j_gene: TRBJ1-3; CDR3nt: TGTGCCAGCTCACCCGAAGACGGGATATCTGGAAACACCATATATTTT; CDR3aa: CASSPEDGISGNTIYF
v_gene: TRBV7-3; abundance: .; d_gene: .; j_gene: TRBJ1-2; CDR3nt: TGTGCCAGCAGGGCAGGGGCAAACTATGGCTACACCTTC; CDR3aa: CASRAGANYGYTF
v_gene: TRBV19; abundance: .; d_gene: TRBD1; j_gene: TRBJ2-1; CDR3nt: TGTGCCAGTAGTATAGATCCGGGACAGGAGCAGTTCTTC; CDR3aa: CASSIDPGQEQFF
v_gene: TRBV14; abundance: .; d_gene: TRBD2; j_gene: TRBJ2-7; CDR3nt: TGTGCCAGCAGCCAAGGGGTCCTAGCGGGGGGAGTCTACGAGCAGTACTTC; CDR3aa: CASSQGVLAGGVYEQYF
v_gene: TRBV6-1; abundance: .; d_gene: .; j_gene: TRBJ1-3; CDR3nt: TGTGCCACCGAACAGAACTCTGGAAACACCATATATTTT; CDR3aa: CATEQNSGNTIYF
v_gene: TRBV10-3; abundance: .; d_gene: TRBD1; j_gene: TRBJ1-6; CDR3nt: TGTGCCATCAGCAGACAGGGTGGAGATTCACCCCTCCACTTT; CDR3aa: CAISRQGGDSPLHF
v_gene: TRBV6-4; abundance: .; d_gene: TRBD1; j_gene: TRBJ2-3; CDR3nt: TGTGCCAGCAGTGACGACGGGACAGGGAGCACAGATACGCAGTATTTT; CDR3aa: CASSDDGTGSTDTQYF
v_gene: TRBV13; abundance: .; d_gene: TRBD1; j_gene: TRBJ2-7; CDR3nt: TGTGCCAGCAGCCCCCGGACAGGGGAGGACGAGCAGTACTTC; CDR3aa: CASSPRTGEDEQYF
v_gene: TRBV6-5; abundance: .; d_gene: TRBD1; j_gene: TRBJ2-5; CDR3nt: TGTGCCAGCAGCCCCGGACAGGAAGAAGAGACCCAGTACTTC; CDR3aa: CASSPGQEEETQYF
v_gene: TRBV9; abundance: .; d_gene: .; j_gene: TRBJ1-1; CDR3nt: TGTGCCAGCAGCGTAGGCGCCAGGGGTGGGAACACTGAAGCTTTCTTT; CDR3aa: CASSVGARGGNTEAFF
v_gene: TRBV6-5; abundance: .; d_gene: TRBD1; j_gene: TRBJ2-4; CDR3nt: TGTGCCAGCAGTTGGGCGGTGACGACAGGGGTAAACATTCAGTACTTC; CDR3aa: CASSWAVTTGVNIQYF
v_gene: TRBV7-9; abundance: .; d_gene: .; j_gene: TRBJ2-1; CDR3nt: TGTGCCAGCAGCCCTTTTAGCAGAGAGTACAATGAGCAGTTCTTC; CDR3aa: CASSPFSREYNEQFF
v_gene: TRBV10-3; abundance: .; d_gene: TRBD1; j_gene: TRBJ1-6; CDR3nt: TGTGCCATCAGTGAGAGACCGGGACAGGGGGCTGATAATTCACCCCTCCACTTT; CDR3aa: CAISERPGQGADNSPLHF
v_gene: TRBV19; abundance: .; d_gene: TRBD1; j_gene: TRBJ1-1; CDR3nt: TGTGCCTCCAGGGGGCGGACTGAAGCTTTCTTT; CDR3aa: CASRGRTEAFF
v_gene: TRBV7-9; abundance: .; d_gene: .; j_gene: TRBJ2-1; CDR3nt: TGTGCCAGCAGCTTAGCGCAGGGATCGGGTGAGCAGTTCTTC; CDR3aa: CASSLAQGSGEQFF
v_gene: TRBV7-2; abundance: .; d_gene: TRBD1; j_gene: TRBJ2-3; CDR3nt: TGTGCCAGCAGCTCTGGATTCACAGGGGACACAGATACGCAGTATTTT; CDR3aa: CASSSGFTGDTDTQYF
v_gene: TRBV5-1; abundance: .; d_gene: TRBD1; j_gene: TRBJ2-5; CDR3nt: TGCGCCAGCAGCTTAGACAGGGCAGAAGAGACCCAGTACTTC; CDR3aa: CASSLDRAEETQYF
v_gene: TRBV4-3; abundance: .; d_gene: .; j_gene: TRBJ2-3; CDR3nt: TGCGCCAGCAGCCAAGATACGGCAGATACGCAGTATTTT; CDR3aa: CASSQDTADTQYF
v_gene: TRBV7-9; abundance: .; d_gene: .; j_gene: TRBJ2-5; CDR3nt: TGTGCCAGCGGCCTGCAGTCTGAAGAGACCCAGTACTTC; CDR3aa: CASGLQSEETQYF
v_gene: TRBV9; abundance: .; d_gene: .; j_gene: TRBJ2-1; CDR3nt: TGTGCCAGCAGCGGCAGGGGGACTCACAATGAGCAGTTCTTC; CDR3aa: CASSGRGTHNEQFF
v_gene: TRBV19; abundance: .; d_gene: .; j_gene: TRBJ2-2; CDR3nt: TGTGCCAGTAGTGAGGGTCGATACGGGGAGCTGTTTTTT; CDR3aa: CASSEGRYGELFF
v_gene: TRBV4-3; abundance: .; d_gene: .; j_gene: TRBJ2-3; CDR3nt: TGCGCCAGCAGCCAAGAACTAGCCCGAGGCACAGATACGCAGTATTTT; CDR3aa: CASSQELARGTDTQYF
v_gene: TRBV10-1; abundance: .; d_gene: .; j_gene: TRBJ1-3; CDR3nt: TGCGCCAGCGACAGGCCCTCTGGAAACACCATATATTTT; CDR3aa: CASDRPSGNTIYF
v_gene: TRBV9; abundance: .; d_gene: TRBD2; j_gene: TRBJ2-2; CDR3nt: TGTGCCAGCAGCGTAGCTCTGGGAGGGCACGGGGAGCTGTTTTTT; CDR3aa: CASSVALGGHGELFF
v_gene: TRBV9; abundance: .; d_gene: TRBD1; j_gene: TRBJ1-1; CDR3nt: TGTGCCAGCAGCGTCCCCACTACCACAGGGGGGGCTTTCTTT; CDR3aa: CASSVPTTTGGAFF
v_gene: TRBV5-6; abundance: .; d_gene: TRBD1; j_gene: TRBJ1-5; CDR3nt: TGTGCCAGCAGTCGGACAGGCGCTCTCAATCAGCCCCAGCATTTT; CDR3aa: CASSRTGALNQPQHF
v_gene: TRBV5-4; abundance: .; d_gene: TRBD2; j_gene: TRBJ2-3; CDR3nt: TGTGCCAGCAGCTTGGGACTAGCGCCGGATACGCAGTATTTT; CDR3aa: CASSLGLAPDTQYF
v_gene: TRBV4-1; abundance: .; d_gene: TRBD1; j_gene: TRBJ1-6; CDR3nt: TGCGCCAGCAGCCAAGAGAGAGGGGACAGGGAGTCACCCCTCCACTTT; CDR3aa: CASSQERGDRESPLHF
v_gene: TRBV4-2; abundance: .; d_gene: TRBD1; j_gene: TRBJ1-2; CDR3nt: TGTGCCAGCAGCCAAGATGGGGACAGGGGGCGCCGGGGCTACACCTTC; CDR3aa: CASSQDGDRGRRGYTF
v_gene: TRBV4-2; abundance: .; d_gene: TRBD1; j_gene: TRBJ1-5; CDR3nt: TGTGCCAGCAGCTCGCACCGGGACAGGGATCAGCCCCAGCATTTT; CDR3aa: CASSSHRDRDQPQHF
v_gene: TRBV7-2; abundance: .; d_gene: .; j_gene: TRBJ2-1; CDR3nt: TGTGCCAGCAGCCCTACTAGCTCCTACAATGAGCAGTTCTTC; CDR3aa: CASSPTSSYNEQFF
v_gene: TRBV10-3; abundance: .; d_gene: .; j_gene: TRBJ1-1; CDR3nt: TGTGCCATCAGTGATCCCCAGACAGTGAACACTGAAGCTTTCTTT; CDR3aa: CAISDPQTVNTEAFF
v_gene: TRBV11-2; abundance: .; d_gene: TRBD1; j_gene: TRBJ1-5; CDR3nt: TGTGCCAGCAGCGTTAGGGCCGGGACAGGGAATCAGCCCCAGCATTTT; CDR3aa: CASSVRAGTGNQPQHF
v_gene: TRBV28; abundance: .; d_gene: .; j_gene: TRBJ2-7; CDR3nt: TGTGCCAGCGGTCTAATCTACGAGCAGTACTTC; CDR3aa: CASGLIYEQYF